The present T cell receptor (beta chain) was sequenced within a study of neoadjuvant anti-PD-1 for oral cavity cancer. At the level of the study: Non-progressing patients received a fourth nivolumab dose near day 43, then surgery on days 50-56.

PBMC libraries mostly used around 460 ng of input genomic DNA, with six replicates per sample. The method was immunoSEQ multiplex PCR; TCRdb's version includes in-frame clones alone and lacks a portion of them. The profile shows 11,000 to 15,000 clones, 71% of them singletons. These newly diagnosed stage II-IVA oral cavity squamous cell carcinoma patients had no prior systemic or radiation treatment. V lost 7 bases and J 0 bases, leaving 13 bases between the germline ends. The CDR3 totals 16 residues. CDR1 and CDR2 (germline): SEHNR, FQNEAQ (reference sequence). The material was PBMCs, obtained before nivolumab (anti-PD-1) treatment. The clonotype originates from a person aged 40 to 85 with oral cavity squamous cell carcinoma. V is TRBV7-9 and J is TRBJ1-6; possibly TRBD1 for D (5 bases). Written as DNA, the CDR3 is TGTGCCAGCACTCAAGGGGTTAGCTCCTATAATTCACCCCTCCACTTT. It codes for CASTQGVSSYNSPLHF.